Shown below are 20 T cell receptor beta chains from a single sample sequenced in a study of cytomegalovirus exposure and HLA in healthy donors. The primer mix had 60 Vbeta and 13 Jbeta primers. The data were produced by immunoSEQ multiplex PCR, yet TCRdb's version contains in-frame clones alone and is incomplete. The sample has about 43,000 clones; over 55% are singletons. Sequencing was carried out using PBMCs. These receptors all stem from a human donor in good health.

This CDR3 is CASSLDRSNQPQHF. The CDR3 bases are TGTGCCAGCAGTCTCGACAGAAGCAATCAGCCCCAGCATTTT. The chain has TRBV6-6 and TRBJ1-5; D might be TRBD1 (5 bases). The V gene lost 5 bases and the J gene lost 1 base, with 9 bases spanning the gap. Germline loops: CDR1 MNHNY, CDR2 SVGAGI (reference sequence). CDR3 length equals 14 residues.

This clone showed up just a few times. The CDR3 loop reads CASSLQGSGSPLHF. The CDR3 DNA reads as TGTGCCAGCAGCCTACAGGGTAGCGGGTCACCCCTCCACTTT. The chain has TRBV5-4 and TRBJ1-6, with a tentative D call TRBD1 (6 bases). CDR1 is SGHNT and CDR2 is YYREEE in the germline V gene (reference sequence). Trimming removed 4 bases at V and 10 bases at J, with 15 bases between. CDR3 size: 14 residues.

This chain links TRBV4-1 with TRBJ2-2; a weak D match, TRBD1 (5 bases). Germline CDR1 and CDR2: MGHRA and YSYEKL. Trimming stripped 1 base from V and 6 bases from J, with 12 bases between. This CDR3 region has 15 residues. This CDR3 reads CASSQGQGSSGELFF. The CDR3 nucleotides are TGCGCCAGCAGCCAAGGGCAGGGTAGCTCCGGGGAGCTGTTTTTT.

This clone was counted a few times. V usage is TRBV5-1 and J usage is TRBJ1-1; no definite D call. V shed 0 bases and J shed 13 bases, with 10 bases lying between them. This CDR3 has 11 residues. Per germline, CDR1 SGHRS and CDR2 YFSETQ. This CDR3 reads CASSLDRRVFF. The CDR3 region has the DNA TGCGCCAGCAGCTTGGACAGAAGAGTTTTCTTT. Complete variable domain (other parts from reference TRBV5-1 and TRBJ1-1): KAGVTQTPRYLIKTRGQQVTLSCSPISGHRSVSWYQQTPGQGLQFLFEYFSETQRNKGNFPGRFSGRQFSNSRSEMNVSTLELGDSALYLCASSLDRRVFFGQGTRLTVV.

The CDR3 DNA is TGCGCCAGCAGCTTGGACAGCTATGGCTACACCTTC. Translated: CASSLDSYGYTF. J is TRBJ1-2 and V is TRBV5-1; D not resolved. Germline loops: CDR1 SGHRS, CDR2 YFSETQ. V lost 0 bases and J lost 4, with 4 bases in between. The CDR3 contains 12 residues.

The V gene is TRBV5-5, the J gene TRBJ2-7; 10 nucleotides line up with TRBD1. The CDR3 covers 16 residues. The ends lost 4 bases at V and 3 bases at J; junction bases unmatched: 10. The germline V gene encodes CDR1 SGHKS and CDR2 YYEKEE (reference sequence). The CDR3 spells CASSKRPGQGYYEQYF. The CDR3 bases are TGTGCCAGCAGCAAAAGACCGGGACAGGGGTACTACGAGCAGTACTTC.

This chain joins TRBV7-2 and TRBJ2-1; TRBD2 matches 7 bases. This CDR3 comprises 15 residues. V lost 1 base to trimming and J lost 6 bases; unmatched junction nucleotides: 6. CDR1 is SGHTA, CDR2 FQGNSA, per germline. The CDR3 nucleotides are TGTGCCAGCAGCTTAGTTAAGACTAGCTCCAATGAGCAGTTCTTC. It is translated as CASSLVKTSSNEQFF.

V gene TRBV16 combines with J gene TRBJ1-1; D might be TRBD1 (6 bases). Germline lookup yields CDR1 KGHSY and CDR2 FQNENV. This CDR3 has 13 residues. V dropped 4 bases and J dropped 1 base, with 7 bases sitting between them. The CDR3 reads CASSLQGNTEAFF. In DNA, the CDR3 is TGTGCCAGCAGCCTACAGGGGAACACTGAAGCTTTCTTT.

This rearrangement joins TRBV30 to TRBJ2-1; D gene ambiguous. V lost 0 bases and J lost 0, with 6 bases in between. This CDR3 region has 14 residues. The V gene's germline CDR1 is GTSNPN and CDR2 SVGIG (reference sequence). The CDR3, as DNA: TGTGCCTGGAGTGTTTGGAGCTCCTACAATGAGCAGTTCTTC. Translating it yields CAWSVWSSYNEQFF.

The chain joins TRBV6-1 to TRBJ1-2, with unresolved D. Germline loops: CDR1 MNHNS, CDR2 SASEGT. V was shortened by 4 bases and J by 2 bases, with 14 bases between the two germline ends. The length of the CDR3 is 15 residues. CDR3 sequence reads: CASSANRTPNYGYTF. Here the CDR3 DNA reads TGTGCCAGCAGTGCCAACAGAACTCCAAACTATGGCTACACCTTC.

The CDR3 region is CASESTGVSGEQYF. CDR3 bases: TGTGCCAGCGAAAGTACAGGGGTATCAGGGGAGCAGTACTTC. The chain links TRBV2 to TRBJ2-7; 7 bases are shared with TRBD1. CDR3 length: 14 amino acids. CDR1 is SNHLY, CDR2 FYNNEI, per germline. The trim removed 8 bases at V and 7 bases at J, leaving 14 bases unmatched.

The CDR3 protein is CASSSGLAADTQYF. Here the CDR3 DNA reads TGTGCCAGCAGCTCGGGACTAGCCGCAGATACGCAGTATTTT. The chain uses TRBV13 and TRBJ2-3; TRBD2 matches 9 bases. Per germline, CDR1 PRHDT and CDR2 FYEKMQ (reference sequence). The V and J ends lost 4 bases and 4 bases, in that order; junction bases with no gene match: 3. There are 14 residues in the CDR3.

The chain employs TRBV7-2 and TRBJ1-2; D is perhaps TRBD1 (5 bases). The length of the CDR3 is 13 residues. Per germline, CDR1 SGHTA and CDR2 FQGNSA. Trimming took 6 bases from V and 7 from J, leaving 15 bases between them. The CDR3 sequence: CASRQGAGVGYTF. The CDR3 region has the DNA TGTGCCAGCAGACAAGGGGCGGGGGTTGGCTACACCTTC.

The CDR3 here is CASSRSGDLYEQYF. CDR3 nucleotides: TGTGCCAGCAGTCGAAGCGGGGACCTCTACGAGCAGTACTTC. This rearrangement joins TRBV27 to TRBJ2-7, with TRBD2 matching over 7 bases. The junction had 7 bases not matched to a gene; V was cut back by 5 bases and J by 3 bases. Looked up from germline, CDR1 is MNHEY and CDR2 is SMNVEV (reference sequence). This CDR3 region has 14 residues.

This clone was counted between two and nine times. V and J are TRBV30 and TRBJ1-4; 7 bases match TRBD1. The germline CDR1 and CDR2 sequences are GTSNPN and SVGIG (reference sequence). The length of the CDR3 is 12 residues. Trimming cost V 8 bases and J 4 bases; bases outside gene matches: 4. The CDR3 DNA reads as TGTGCCGGGGGACAGAGTAATGAAAAACTGTTTTTT. It translates to CAGGQSNEKLFF.

The chain employs TRBV2 and TRBJ2-2; the D gene is possibly TRBD2 (5 bases). V was cut by 7 bases and J by 7 bases, with 13 bases left in between. From germline, CDR1 is SNHLY and CDR2 FYNNEI. The CDR3 extends over 13 amino acids. CDR3 nucleotides: TGTGCCAGCAATTGGACTCCCGGCGGGGAGCTGTTTTTT. This encodes CASNWTPGGELFF.

V usage is TRBV11-3 and J usage is TRBJ2-2; D unclear. CDR1 and CDR2 from the germline V gene are SGHNT and YENEEA. The CDR3 covers 15 residues. Trimming stripped 1 base from V and 0 bases from J, with 6 bases between. Here the CDR3 DNA reads TGTGCCAGCAGCTTAGCTTCAGCGAACACCGGGGAGCTGTTTTTT. The encoded protein is CASSLASANTGELFF.

The J gene is TRBJ1-4, the V gene TRBV4-1; D gene ambiguous. From germline, CDR1 is MGHRA and CDR2 YSYEKL. Trimming took 4 bases from V and 8 from J, leaving 14 bases between them. CDR3 length: 14 amino acids. In DNA form, the CDR3 reads TGCGCCAGCAGCCTCCCCGGGATAGGAGAAAAACTGTTTTTT. Amino acid sequence: CASSLPGIGEKLFF.

The genes are TRBV18 and TRBJ1-5, with 8 bases fitting TRBD1. V gave up 3 bases and J gave up 4 bases; unmatched junction bases: 5. The CDR3 covers 15 residues. Germline V gene lookup returns CDR1 KGHSH and CDR2 LQKENI. The chain's CDR3 is CASSPWDRLNQPQHF. Written as DNA, the CDR3 is TGTGCCAGCTCACCGTGGGACAGGCTAAATCAGCCCCAGCATTTT. The complete variable domain, with remaining parts taken from reference TRBV18 and TRBJ1-5, reads NAGVMQNPRHLVRRRGQEARLRCSPMKGHSHVYWYRQLPEEGLKFMVYLQKENIIDESGMPKERFSAEFPKEGPSILRIQQVVRGDSAAYFCASSPWDRLNQPQHFGDGTRLSIL.

This rearrangement joins TRBV18 to TRBJ1-2; D is ambiguous. The CDR3 sequence is 12 residues long. Germline V lookup: CDR1 KGHSH, CDR2 LQKENI. V lost 5 bases and J lost 6, with 10 bases in between. CDR3 bases: TGTGCCAGCTCAGGGTTCGGGGATGGCTACACCTTC. Amino acid sequence: CASSGFGDGYTF.